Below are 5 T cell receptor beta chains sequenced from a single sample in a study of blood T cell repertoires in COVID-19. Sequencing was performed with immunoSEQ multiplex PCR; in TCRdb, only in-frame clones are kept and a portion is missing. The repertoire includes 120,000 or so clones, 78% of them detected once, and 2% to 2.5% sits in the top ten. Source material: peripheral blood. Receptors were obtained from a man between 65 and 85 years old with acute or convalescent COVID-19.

In nucleotides, the CDR3 is TGTGCCAGTAGTTCAGGACAGAGTAGGTACAATGAGCAGTTCTTC. Protein: CASSSGQSRYNEQFF. The chain couples TRBV19 to TRBJ2-1, with D perhaps TRBD1 (6 bases). The CDR3 spans 15 residues. V was trimmed by 5 bases and J by 4 bases, leaving 15 bases between them. Germline loops: CDR1 LNHDA, CDR2 SQIVND (reference sequence).

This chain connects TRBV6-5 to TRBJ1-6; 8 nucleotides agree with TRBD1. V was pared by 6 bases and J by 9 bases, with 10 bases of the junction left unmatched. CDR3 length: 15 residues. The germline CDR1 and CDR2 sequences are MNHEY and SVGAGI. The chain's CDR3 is CASRQRQGRSSPLHF. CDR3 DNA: TGTGCCAGCAGACAAAGACAGGGGAGGAGTTCACCCCTCCACTTT.

CDR3 residues: CASSRISTGSGETQYF. The DNA of the CDR3 is TGTGCCAGCAGCCGGATTTCGACAGGGAGCGGAGAGACCCAGTACTTC. The V call is TRBV7-2, the J call TRBJ2-5; 7 bases are shared with TRBD1. The CDR3 is 16 residues long. The germline CDR1 and CDR2 sequences are SGHTA and FQGNSA. V trimming: 5 bases; J trimming: 4 bases; junction bases outside the gene matches: 13.

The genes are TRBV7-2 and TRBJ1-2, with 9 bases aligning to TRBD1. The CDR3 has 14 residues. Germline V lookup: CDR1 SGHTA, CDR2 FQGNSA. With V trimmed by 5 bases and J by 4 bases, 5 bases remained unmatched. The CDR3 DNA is TGTGCCAGCAGCCCGGACAGGGGAAGCTATGGCTACACCTTC. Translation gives CASSPDRGSYGYTF.

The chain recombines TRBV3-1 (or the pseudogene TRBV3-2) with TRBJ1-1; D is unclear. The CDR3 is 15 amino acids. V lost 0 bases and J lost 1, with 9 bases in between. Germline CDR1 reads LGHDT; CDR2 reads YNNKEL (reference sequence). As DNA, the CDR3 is TGTGCCAGCAGCCAAGATACCGGTAAGAACACTGAAGCTTTCTTT. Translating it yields CASSQDTGKNTEAFF.